These 31 T cell receptor beta chains originate from one sample sequenced in a study of yellow fever vaccine responses in identical twins. Each CDR3 protein gets one entry after TCRdb re-called the RT-PCR reads with MiXCR. The sample contains about 19,000 distinct CDR3 sequences, roughly three fifths of which appear only once. Specimen: T cells from blood (PBMCs), unsorted or a sorted subset (not recorded which), collected before or after yellow fever vaccination (not recorded which). The receptors shown here come from a woman aged 18-30 years who received the yellow fever vaccine.

This clonotype was observed a few times. This chain connects TRBV18 to TRBJ2-7; D is unresolved. Germline CDR1 is KGHSH and CDR2 is LQKENI. The CDR3 is made up of 14 amino acids. Trimming removed 3 bases at V and 1 base at J, with 10 bases between. CDR3: CASSPTDKSYEQYF. CDR3 in DNA: TGTGCCAGCTCACCGACTGACAAATCCTACGAGCAGTACTTC.

This clonotype came up a few times. The chain employs TRBV5-1 and TRBJ2-3; a weak D match, TRBD1 (6 bases). Trimming pared 3 bases from V and 1 base from J, leaving 15 bases between. Germline values: CDR1 SGHRS, CDR2 YFSETQ. The CDR3 spans 16 residues. CDR3 sequence: CASSWGQPLRTDTQYF. The CDR3 DNA reads as TGCGCCAGCAGCTGGGGGCAGCCCCTCCGCACAGATACGCAGTATTTT.

The chain carries TRBV5-1 and TRBJ2-1, with TRBD2 matching over 10 bases. Trimming took 0 bases from V and 5 from J; bases not matched to a gene: 5. Germline CDR1 SGHRS, CDR2 YFSETQ. This CDR3 is built from 16 residues. This chain's CDR3 is CASSLAGTSVNNEQFF. Here the CDR3 DNA reads TGCGCCAGCAGCTTGGCCGGGACTAGCGTAAACAATGAGCAGTTCTTC.

V usage is TRBV6-1 and J usage is TRBJ2-7, with D possibly matching TRBD1 (5 bases). Germline V lookup: CDR1 MNHNS, CDR2 SASEGT. The V and J ends lost 2 bases and 5 bases respectively, with 19 bases between them. The CDR3 spans 16 residues. The CDR3 region is CASSESYPRVIHEQYF. CDR3 coding DNA: TGTGCCAGCAGTGAATCGTATCCCAGGGTGATCCACGAGCAGTACTTC.

This sequence joins TRBV29-1 and TRBJ2-3; D uncertain. The V and J ends lost 4 bases and 0 bases respectively, with 8 bases between them. The CDR3 totals 13 residues. CDR1 is SQVTM and CDR2 is ANQGSEA in the germline V gene. The CDR3 loop is CSVVIRSTDTQYF. The CDR3 coding sequence is TGCAGCGTTGTAATCCGTAGCACAGATACGCAGTATTTT.

The rearrangement joins TRBV21-1 to TRBJ2-1. TRBV21-1 is deemed a pseudogene. The CDR3 covers 15 residues. The CDR3 protein is CASSKGIRAYNEQFF. The CDR3 DNA follows: TGTGCCAGCAGCAAGGGAATACGAGCCTACAATGAGCAGTTCTTC.

The chain links TRBV11-1 to TRBJ2-1, with D unresolved. The V end lost 5 bases, the J end lost 9 bases, and 14 bases lay between the germline ends. The CDR3 consists of 13 residues. Germline V CDR1 and CDR2: SGHAT, FQDESV (reference sequence). CDR3 in amino acids: CASSLAGMVEQFF. DNA of the CDR3: TGTGCCAGCAGCCTGGCTGGGATGGTTGAGCAGTTCTTC. The full variable domain, rest sourced from reference TRBV11-1 and TRBJ2-1, is EAEVAQSPRYKITEKSQAVAFWCDPISGHATLYWYRQILGQGPELLVQFQDESVVDDSQLPKDRFSAERLKGVDSTLKIQPAELGDSAMYLCASSLAGMVEQFFGPGTRLTVL.

This clonotype was counted between two and nine times. This sequence joins TRBV10-3 and TRBJ2-7, with D possibly matching TRBD2 (5 bases). The CDR3 has 14 residues. From germline, CDR1 is ENHRY and CDR2 SYGVKD. The V end was cut by 4 bases, the J end by 2 bases, with 12 bases between. The CDR3 region is CAISVAGGPYEQYF. In nucleotides, the CDR3 is TGTGCCATCAGTGTGGCGGGCGGACCCTACGAGCAGTACTTC.

CDR3 amino acids: CASSPREGAAYGYTF. DNA of the CDR3: TGTGCCAGCTCACCTCGGGAGGGGGCGGCGTATGGCTACACCTTC. This rearrangement joins TRBV18 to TRBJ1-2; 7 nucleotides align to TRBD1. V gave up 3 bases and J gave up 5 bases; unmatched junction bases: 9. CDR3 length: 15 residues. Germline V CDR1 and CDR2: KGHSH, LQKENI.

This clonotype showed up just once. The chain carries TRBV23-1 and TRBJ1-5; no firm D call. TRBV23-1 falls under the ORF class, with uncertain function. V lost 6 bases and J lost 6, with 24 bases in between. This CDR3 is built from 17 residues. CDR3 sequence (DNA): TGCGCCAGCAGACCGGCCCCCTTGTTTAGCCGCAGTCAGCCCCAGCATTTT. This sequence encodes CASRPAPLFSRSQPQHF.

The chain recombines TRBV18 with TRBJ2-3, with TRBD2 as a possible D gene (5 bases). CDR3 length equals 14 residues. CDR1 is KGHSH, CDR2 LQKENI, per germline. Trimming left V 3 bases short and J 6 bases short, with 13 bases between. CDR3 loop: CASSPVGMFDTQYF. The CDR3 DNA reads TGTGCCAGCTCACCTGTCGGGATGTTCGATACGCAGTATTTT.

The count of this clonotype is one. This chain uses TRBV11-2 with TRBJ2-2; no clear D. V lost 6 bases and J 4 bases, leaving 9 bases between the germline ends. In germline, CDR1 is SGHAT, CDR2 FQNNGV. The CDR3 has 13 residues. The CDR3 region has the DNA TGTGCCAGCAGATTGGGTCCCACCGGGGAGCTGTTTTTT. Residues: CASRLGPTGELFF.

This rearrangement joins TRBV18 to TRBJ2-7; maybe TRBD1 (6 bases). V lost 4 bases, J lost 7 bases, and 11 bases lay in between. The CDR3 length is 12 residues. Looked up from germline, CDR1 is KGHSH and CDR2 is LQKENI. CDR3 loop: CASSRQESEQYF. DNA for the CDR3: TGTGCCAGCTCACGACAGGAAAGTGAGCAGTACTTC. Based on the CDR3 plus reference TRBV18 and TRBJ2-7, the full variable domain is NAGVMQNPRHLVRRRGQEARLRCSPMKGHSHVYWYRQLPEEGLKFMVYLQKENIIDESGMPKERFSAEFPKEGPSILRIQQVVRGDSAAYFCASSRQESEQYFGPGTRLTVT.

The chain combines TRBV29-1 with TRBJ2-1; 8 nucleotides line up with TRBD2. This CDR3 region has 14 residues. Germline lookup yields CDR1 SQVTM and CDR2 ANQGSEA. The V gene end was trimmed by 6 bases and the J gene end by 9 bases; junction bases not matched to a gene: 13. The CDR3, as DNA: TGCAGCGTAGATACCGGGACTAGGGGGATTGAGCAGTTCTTC. It translates to CSVDTGTRGIEQFF.

This clonotype was counted a single time. The V gene is TRBV18, the J gene TRBJ1-4; 9 bases are a match to TRBD1. With 3 bases clipped from V and 10 bases from J, the junction kept 15 bases outside the gene matches. This CDR3 spans 17 amino acids. CDR1 and CDR2 from the germline V gene are KGHSH and LQKENI. The CDR3 nucleotides are TGTGCCAGCTCACCTCTTCCCGGACAGGGGATAGTCGGAAAACTGTTTTTT. Translating it yields CASSPLPGQGIVGKLFF.

The genes are TRBV15 and TRBJ2-1, with 10 bases fitting TRBD1. The trim removed 0 bases at V and 2 bases at J, leaving 1 base unmatched. The CDR3 runs to 16 residues. Germline V lookup: CDR1 LNHNV, CDR2 YYDKDF (reference sequence). The CDR3 sequence is CATSREGTGAYNEQFF. In DNA form, the CDR3 reads TGTGCCACCAGCAGAGAAGGGACAGGGGCCTACAATGAGCAGTTCTTC.

This clonotype was seen more than once but under ten times. This chain links TRBV2 with TRBJ2-3; 9 bases are a match to TRBD1. The CDR3 runs to 16 residues. Germline V gene data show CDR1 as SNHLY and CDR2 as FYNNEI. V gave up 4 bases and J gave up 2 bases; unmatched junction bases: 7. The CDR3 sequence: CASSGDRVSPTDTQYF. The CDR3 DNA sequence: TGTGCCAGCAGTGGGGACAGGGTATCCCCCACAGATACGCAGTATTTT.

The rearrangement uses TRBV12-3 or TRBV12-4 and TRBJ2-5, with D possibly matching TRBD2 (5 bases). V was cut by 1 base and J by 5 bases, with 8 bases left in between. The length of the CDR3 is 13 residues. The DNA of the CDR3 is TGTGCCAGCAGTTTAGGGACGGGGGAGACCCAGTACTTC. It yields the protein CASSLGTGETQYF.

This clonotype appeared a single time. The rearrangement joins TRBV7-2 to TRBJ2-2, with D maybe TRBD1 (5 bases). Germline V gene data show CDR1 as SGHTA and CDR2 as FQGNSA. The CDR3 totals 13 residues. Deletions cut 6 bases from V and 3 bases from J, with 8 bases between. The CDR3: CASRSGHTGELFF. CDR3 coding DNA: TGTGCCAGCAGGTCAGGGCACACCGGGGAGCTGTTTTTT.

This clonotype was seen a single time. The V gene is TRBV2, the J gene TRBJ1-2, with 9 bases lining up with TRBD1. CDR3 size: 14 residues. V lost 4 bases and J lost 8; bases outside the gene matches: 8. The germline gives CDR1 SNHLY, CDR2 FYNNEI. The CDR3 sequence: CASSVGDRAGGYTF. The CDR3 DNA is TGTGCCAGCAGTGTGGGGGACAGGGCGGGGGGCTACACCTTC.

This CDR3 reads CASHQGQVRGHKQYF. CDR3 DNA sequence: TGTGCCAGCCACCAGGGTCAAGTAAGGGGACACAAGCAGTACTTC. The chain joins TRBV2 to TRBJ2-7; D is possibly TRBD1 (6 bases). CDR1 and CDR2 from the germline V gene are SNHLY and FYNNEI. The CDR3 has 15 residues. The V end lost 8 bases, the J end lost 8 bases, and 25 bases lay between the germline ends.

This clonotype came up once. The junction differs from germline at one of its ends, possibly a read error. The chain combines TRBV29-1 with TRBJ2-2; D not certain. This CDR3 has 13 residues. The germline V gene encodes CDR1 SQVTM and CDR2 ANQGSEA. The CDR3 nucleotides read TGCAGCGCTGAATGGCAGTGGGGCGGGGAGCTGTTTTTT. Amino acid sequence: CSAEWQWGGELFF.

The chain recombines TRBV5-1 with TRBJ2-1; 9 bases are shared with TRBD1. Germline assignment: CDR1 SGHRS and CDR2 YFSETQ. The CDR3 consists of 16 residues. The V segment lost 4 bases and the J segment 3 bases; nucleotides outside the gene matches: 8. The CDR3 nucleotides read TGCGCCAGCAGCCCTTCCCGGGACAGGGACTACAATGAGCAGTTCTTC. Encoded protein: CASSPSRDRDYNEQFF. Variable domain in full (rest from reference TRBV5-1 and TRBJ2-1): KAGVTQTPRYLIKTRGQQVTLSCSPISGHRSVSWYQQTPGQGLQFLFEYFSETQRNKGNFPGRFSGRQFSNSRSEMNVSTLELGDSALYLCASSPSRDRDYNEQFFGPGTRLTVL.

This clonotype was seen a handful of times. Here the CDR3 DNA reads TGCGCCAGCATGGGGGTTTGGAACACTGAAGCTTTCTTT. Amino acid sequence: CASMGVWNTEAFF. The gene calls are TRBV10-2 and TRBJ1-1; D perhaps matches TRBD1 (5 bases). This CDR3 has 13 residues. Germline CDR1 reads WSHSY; CDR2 reads SAAADI. The V end lost 7 bases, the J end lost 1 base, and 10 bases lay between the germline ends.

The J gene is TRBJ2-7, the V gene TRBV5-4, with no clear D. Germline V gives CDR1 SGHNT, CDR2 YYREEE (reference sequence). The CDR3 has 15 amino acids. The V gene lost 0 bases and the J gene lost 5 bases, with 15 bases spanning the gap. The CDR3: CASSLDTQRVHEQYF. DNA of the CDR3: TGTGCCAGCAGCTTGGACACCCAACGGGTCCACGAGCAGTACTTC.

The chain combines TRBV6-1 with TRBJ1-1; the D gene is possibly TRBD1 (5 bases). V dropped 3 bases and J dropped 4 bases, with 12 bases sitting between them. Germline V gene data show CDR1 as MNHNS and CDR2 as SASEGT. CDR3 length: 14 residues. CDR3 region: CASSEGVGGTEAFF. The CDR3 DNA sequence: TGTGCCAGCAGTGAGGGGGTTGGGGGCACTGAAGCTTTCTTT.

DNA of the CDR3: TGCAGCGTTCTTCAAGGGACAGATACGCAGTATTTT. Translation gives CSVLQGTDTQYF. This chain joins TRBV29-1 and TRBJ2-3; D not resolved. The CDR3 sequence is 12 residues long. Germline V gene sequence: CDR1 SQVTM, CDR2 ANQGSEA. The V gene lost 5 bases and the J gene lost 3 bases, with 9 bases spanning the gap.

The V gene is TRBV12-3 or TRBV12-4, the J gene TRBJ1-1; D remains unclear. This CDR3 region has 14 residues. V lost 1 base to trimming and J lost 0 bases, with 6 bases between them. CDR3 sequence (DNA): TGTGCCAGCAGTTTAGGCAGGTTGAACACTGAAGCTTTCTTT. It specifies CASSLGRLNTEAFF.

This chain links TRBV6-1 with TRBJ2-2; D is unresolved. V was trimmed by 5 bases and J by 6 bases, leaving 19 bases between them. Germline CDR1 MNHNS, CDR2 SASEGT. CDR3 length equals 16 residues. The CDR3 DNA reads TGTGCCAGCAGTCGCGGTGGCTTCCTAGGGTCCGGGGAGCTGTTTTTT. It encodes CASSRGGFLGSGELFF.

This clonotype was observed once. The V gene is TRBV11-2, the J gene TRBJ1-1; possibly TRBD1 for D (6 bases). V was shortened by 5 bases and J by 1 base, with 11 bases between the two germline ends. CDR1 SGHAT and CDR2 FQNNGV come from the germline V gene. There are 14 residues in the CDR3. CDR3 residues: CASSPGARNTEAFF. The CDR3, as DNA: TGTGCCAGCAGCCCGGGGGCGCGGAACACTGAAGCTTTCTTT.

V usage is TRBV28 and J usage is TRBJ2-1, with 9 bases matching TRBD1. CDR3 length: 14 amino acids. Looked up from germline, CDR1 is MDHEN and CDR2 is SYDVKM. After removal of 8 bases from V and 6 bases from J, the junction contained 8 bases not matched to a gene. CDR3 DNA sequence: TGTGCCAGCCTCCGGGACAGGGTTTTCAATGAGCAGTTCTTC. It specifies CASLRDRVFNEQFF.